The TCR beta chain under discussion was sequenced for a study of CD8+ T cells in alopecia areata. Across the study: Administration of oral tofacitinib to treated patients was at 5 to 10 mg twice daily. For treated patients, severity scores reflected the percentage of scalp area affected.

At least ten counts were recorded for this clone. What it recognizes is unknown. V gave up 9 bases and J gave up 0 bases, with 9 bases separating them. The CDR3 has 13 residues. Sample treatment: oral pan-JAK inhibitor, 5-10 mg twice daily. Punch biopsies of lesional scalp, plus peripheral blood, were taken from alopecia areata patients. Findings and limits, study-wide: Clarity of TCR sharing across patients fell short of that in mice, possibly HLA-related.

TCR sequencing used cDNA made by reverse transcription of extracted RNA. TCRdb keeps only in-frame clones here, not all; method: immunoSEQ multiplex PCR. The top ten clones hold 3% to 4% of a sample with 190,000 or so clones, about 60% of them seen once. This TCR was sampled from a human donor with alopecia areata. J is TRBJ1-3 and V is TRBV23-1; unclear D gene. TRBV23-1 falls under the ORF class, with uncertain function. The sequencing here drew on CD4+ T cells sorted from blood, taken at week 4, from a patient treated with tofacitinib. The CDR3 region has the DNA TGCGCCAGGGATAGTCGCTCTGGAAACACCATATATTTT. Amino acid sequence: CARDSRSGNTIYF.